The 13 T cell receptor beta chains given below trace back to one sample, sequenced in a study of OX40 agonist ivuxolimab in advanced cancers. Sequencing was performed with immunoSEQ multiplex PCR; in TCRdb, only in-frame clones are kept and a portion is missing. The sample shows tens of thousands of clones, about 86% of them seen only once. Sequencing was performed on CD4+ or CD8+ T cells sorted from blood, taken in a trial of the OX40 agonist ivuxolimab. Receptors originate from an adult with an advanced solid tumor such as melanoma, head and neck, liver or kidney cancer.

V usage is TRBV27 and J usage is TRBJ1-3, with a weak D call TRBD1 (5 bases). Germline CDR1 is MNHEY and CDR2 is SMNVEV (reference sequence). Deletions cut 7 bases from V and 0 bases from J, with 28 bases between. The CDR3 totals 20 residues. CDR3 amino acids: CASTPKFFGDAGYSGNTIYF. CDR3 DNA sequence: TGTGCCAGCACCCCCAAGTTCTTCGGGGACGCAGGCTACTCTGGAAACACCATATATTTT.

Here the CDR3 reads CASSFPGSFLNTEAFF. In nucleotides, the CDR3 is TGTGCCAGCAGCTTTCCAGGGTCCTTCCTGAACACTGAAGCTTTCTTT. The V gene is TRBV5-8, the J gene TRBJ1-1; perhaps TRBD1 as D (5 bases). The CDR3 sequence is 16 residues long. Trimming took off 2 bases at V and 0 bases at J, with 14 bases between the two ends. Germline V gene sequence: CDR1 SGHTS, CDR2 YDEGEE.

Concerning this clone: One junction end does not reproduce the germline sequence, and a read error may be involved. V and J are TRBV7-7 and TRBJ1-3; TRBD1 is a possible D gene (6 bases). This CDR3 spans 15 amino acids. The germline gives CDR1 SSHAT, CDR2 FNYEAQ (reference sequence). The CDR3 sequence is CASSLAGGAGNTIYF. The CDR3 coding sequence is TGTGCTAGCAGCTTAGCGGGGGGCGCTGGAAACACCATATATTTT. The full variable domain, rest sourced from reference TRBV7-7 and TRBJ1-3, is GAGVSQSPRYKVTKRGQDVTLRCDPISSHATLYWYQQALGQGPEFLTYFNYEAQPDKSGLPSDRFSAERPEGSISTLTIQRTEQRDSAMYRCASSLAGGAGNTIYFGEGSWLTVV.

The chain is built from TRBV10-3 and TRBJ1-1; the D is unclear. The CDR3 consists of 11 residues. Germline CDR1 ENHRY, CDR2 SYGVKD. V was trimmed by 11 bases and J by 7 bases, leaving 14 bases between them. The DNA of the CDR3 is TGTGCCTGTCGGGCAGAGGGTGAAGCTTTCTTT. This codes for CACRAEGEAFF.

J is TRBJ2-5 and V is TRBV19; D is uncertain. Per the germline V gene, CDR1 is LNHDA and CDR2 is SQIVND (reference sequence). The V end lost 2 bases, the J end lost 3 bases, and 7 bases lay between the germline ends. The CDR3 totals 13 residues. The CDR3 DNA is TGTGCCAGTAGTATAAGTCAGGAAGAGACCCAGTACTTC. Translating it yields CASSISQEETQYF.

This chain connects TRBV19 to TRBJ2-3; either TRBD1 or TRBD2 may fit D (5 bases each). Trimming took 6 bases from V and 6 from J, leaving 22 bases between them. Germline CDR1 and CDR2: LNHDA and SQIVND (reference sequence). CDR3 length: 16 residues. For the CDR3, the DNA is TGTGCCAGTAGCACACCGGGACGGAAGAGGATGGATACGCAGTATTTT. This sequence encodes CASSTPGRKRMDTQYF.

This chain uses TRBV7-2 with TRBJ1-5, with TRBD1 identical over 7 bases. CDR3 length equals 14 residues. Trimming cost V 4 bases and J 3 bases; bases outside gene matches: 3. Per the germline V gene, CDR1 is SGHTA and CDR2 is FQGNSA. CDR3 loop: CASSSGTANQPQHF. The CDR3, as DNA: TGTGCCAGCAGCTCCGGGACAGCCAATCAGCCCCAGCATTTT.

The chain recombines TRBV27 with TRBJ2-2; 11 nucleotides match TRBD2. V lost 3 bases to trimming and J lost 3 bases; unmatched junction nucleotides: 3. Germline lookup yields CDR1 MNHEY and CDR2 SMNVEV (reference sequence). This CDR3 region has 16 residues. CDR3 protein: CASSFGTSGYTGELFF. The CDR3 DNA reads TGTGCCAGCAGTTTCGGGACTAGCGGTTACACCGGGGAGCTGTTTTTT.

This chain joins TRBV4-3 and TRBJ2-4; 11 nucleotides match TRBD2. Germline V gene lookup returns CDR1 LGHNA and CDR2 YSLEER. Losses at the gene ends were 2 bases for V and 3 bases for J; bases not matched to a gene: 6. The CDR3 runs to 17 residues. Here the CDR3 reads CASSQPTSGTVKNIQYF. CDR3 DNA: TGCGCCAGCAGCCAACCGACTAGCGGGACGGTCAAAAACATTCAGTACTTC.

The chain uses TRBV5-1 and TRBJ2-1; the match to TRBD1 covers 7 bases. The CDR3 has 15 residues. From germline, CDR1 is SGHRS and CDR2 YFSETQ. V shed 4 bases and J 3 bases; nucleotides not matched to a gene: 7. CDR3 sequence reads: CASSLEGADYNEQFF. The CDR3 nucleotides read TGCGCCAGCAGCCTAGAGGGGGCAGACTACAATGAGCAGTTCTTC.

This sequence joins TRBV19 and TRBJ2-3; D remains unclear. This CDR3 contains 11 residues. Germline V gene lookup returns CDR1 LNHDA and CDR2 SQIVND (reference sequence). V was shortened by 5 bases and J by 4 bases, with 4 bases between the two germline ends. The CDR3 sequence: CASSAADTQYF. The CDR3 DNA is TGTGCCAGTAGTGCGGCAGATACGCAGTATTTT.

This clone was observed a single time. V and J are TRBV6-1 and TRBJ1-3, with D tentatively TRBD1 (5 bases). The CDR3 consists of 14 residues. Per the germline V gene, CDR1 is MNHNS and CDR2 is SASEGT. V was shortened by 11 bases and J by 1 base, with 15 bases between the two germline ends. The DNA for the CDR3 is TGTGCCTCCGGGCAGGGCCTTTCTGGAAACACCATATATTTT. It codes for CASGQGLSGNTIYF.

The V gene is TRBV7-9, the J gene TRBJ1-4, with 8 bases matching TRBD1. The CDR3 spans 15 residues. Trimming cost V 3 bases and J 3 bases; bases outside gene matches: 3. Germline CDR1 is SEHNR and CDR2 is FQNEAQ (reference sequence). The CDR3 DNA is TGTGCCAGCAGCTTGACAGGGGTGGCTAATGAAAAACTGTTTTTT. This translates into CASSLTGVANEKLFF.